This T cell receptor (beta chain) was sequenced during a study of cytomegalovirus exposure and HLA in healthy donors. Study overall: HLA-typed donors were the source of some 85 million unique TCRs, which an early data release held. Study observations and caveats: There were a few CMV-associated chains whose specificity for CMV antigens was confirmed in vitro. Presence/absence results assume similar sequencing depth per donor, which may not hold. Several of the most significant clusters appeared linked to common viral pathogens, based on a later analysis.

On this clone: Its cognate antigen is unknown.

The PCR had 60 Vbeta and 13 Jbeta primers. The repertoire was sequenced with immunoSEQ multiplex PCR; TCRdb's copy has only in-frame clones and lacks some. The profile covers about 160,000 clones, with around 84% appearing a single time and about 6% taken by the ten largest. The CDR3 totals 16 residues. Trimming left V 6 bases short and J 2 bases short, with 16 bases between. Per the germline V gene, CDR1 is LNHDA and CDR2 is SQIVND (reference sequence). This receptor was taken from a man aged 50-60 years in good health and CMV-seropositive. This rearrangement joins TRBV19 to TRBJ2-2; perhaps TRBD1 as D (6 bases). The sample was PBMCs. CDR3: CASSIKTGFNTGELFF. The CDR3 coding sequence is TGTGCCAGTAGCATAAAGACAGGCTTTAACACCGGGGAGCTGTTTTTT.